In this sample, the clone carrying this T cell receptor beta chain turned up many times. Its antigen is not known. Those patients with uncontrolled infection, other autoimmune disease, pregnancy or lactation were excluded. These data originate in a study of T cells in Graves' hyperthyroidism and ophthalmopathy. Study-level information: Once the initial diagnosis was made, peripheral blood was obtained before any treatment. Study conclusions and caveats: Most thyroid-expanded clonotypes above 0.001 were also found in blood.

This CDR3 spans 14 amino acids. Deletions cut 2 bases from V and 4 bases from J, with 11 bases between. CDR1 and CDR2 from the germline V gene are SGHAT and FQNNGV. Using RNA transcripts as the source, TCR beta CDR3 regions were amplified. The HTBI primer set drove a first-round RT-PCR of the TCR CDR3. TCRdb redid the calling of the multiplex PCR reads with MiXCR, one entry per CDR3 protein. The sample lists 530,000 or so distinct CDR3 sequences, roughly 17% occurring once. The sequencing sample was made of blood. The sequence came from a woman between 18 and 30 years old with Graves' ophthalmopathy. This sequence joins TRBV11-2 and TRBJ1-2; D uncertain. The chain's CDR3 is CASSLRGFSYGYTF. CDR3 nucleotides: TGTGCCAGCAGCTTACGAGGGTTTTCCTATGGCTACACCTTC. The variable domain in full, with the rest retrieved from reference TRBV11-2 and TRBJ1-2, is EAGVAQSPRYKIIEKRQSVAFWCNPISGHATLYWYQQILGQGPKLLIQFQNNGVVDDSQLPKDRFSAERLKGVDSTLKIQPAKLEDSAVYLCASSLRGFSYGYTFGSGTRLTVV.